This is a list of T cell receptor beta chains from one sample in a study of T cells in Graves' hyperthyroidism and ophthalmopathy. TCRdb processed the multiplex PCR reads anew with MiXCR; each CDR3 protein has one entry. The table records under 700,000 distinct CDR3 sequences, over 15% of them present only once. The sequencing sample was made of blood. These receptors all come from a woman younger than 35 with Graves' hyperthyroidism. Each CDR3 is given with its conserved first and last residue. Fields, in order: CDR3 length, clone size, J gene, D gene, V gene, CDR3 DNA, CDR3 protein. D genes are given only for firm matches. Expanded clones are given a class, and other clones once, few, many or no size at all.

12	-	TRBJ2-5	-	TRBV10-2	TGCGCCAGCAGTGACCTACAAGAGACCCAGTACTTC	CASSDLQETQYF
13	few	TRBJ2-1	-	TRBV2	TGTGCCAGCTTTCGACAGGCGAACAATGAGCAGTTCTTC	CASFRQANNEQFF
13	few	TRBJ1-1	TRBD1	TRBV29-1	TGCAGCGTTGAAGCAGGGGGCGACACTGAAGCTTTCTTT	CSVEAGGDTEAFF
14	many	TRBJ2-3	-	TRBV11-2	TGTGCCAGCAGCTTAGAGTGGGGCACAGATACGCAGTATTTT	CASSLEWGTDTQYF
16	many	TRBJ2-5	-	TRBV6-2/TRBV6-3	TGTGCCAGCAGTACGCCCCTTTTTCCTGGGGACGGGACCCAGTACTTC	CASSTPLFPGDGTQYF
19	few	TRBJ2-1	TRBD2	TRBV2	TGTGCCAGCAGTGAATTAGGACTAGCGGGAGGGAGCTCCTACAATGAGCAGTTCTTC	CASSELGLAGGSSYNEQFF
16	-	TRBJ2-1	-	TRBV6-2/TRBV6-3	TGTGCCAGCAGTTACGCCTGGCGGGGAACCTACAATGAGCAGTTCTTC	CASSYAWRGTYNEQFF
12	few	TRBJ1-6	-	TRBV2	TGTGCCAGCAGTGACGGGCTTGGGCCCCTCCACTTT	CASSDGLGPLHF
16	-	TRBJ2-7	-	TRBV30	TGTGCCTGGAGTGGAAGTGCTGGTATATCGTCCTACGAGCAGTACTTC	CAWSGSAGISSYEQYF
15	-	TRBJ2-2	-	TRBV7-2	TGTGCCAGCAGACAAACCGACAGTTCGTTGGGGGAGCTGCTTTTT	CASRQTDSSLGELLF
12	many	TRBJ1-1	TRBD1	TRBV3-1	TGTGCCAGCAGTACAGGGGAGGTTGAAGCTTTCTTT	CASSTGEVEAFF
16	few	TRBJ1-6	-	TRBV7-9	TGTGCCAGCAGTTCCACAGTCGGGGGGCGTAATTCACCCCTCCACTTT	CASSSTVGGRNSPLHF
11	-	TRBJ2-1	-	TRBV7-9	TGTGCCAGCAGCTCGCAGGAGGGTCGGTTCTTC	CASSSQEGRFF
14	few	TRBJ2-7	TRBD1	TRBV27	TGTGCCAGCAGTCGGACAGGGCTTGTAGACGAGCAGTACTTC	CASSRTGLVDEQYF
14	many	TRBJ2-7	-	TRBV5-1	TGCGCCAGCAGCTTGGACATCCCCCCGGACGAGCAGTACTTC	CASSLDIPPDEQYF
17	many	TRBJ2-3	-	TRBV5-1	TGCGCCAGCAGCCGAATCTGGGCCAGGGGTTCAACAGATACGCAGTATTTT	CASSRIWARGSTDTQYF
15	-	TRBJ2-1	TRBD2	TRBV3-1	TGTGCCAGCAGCCAACTAGCGGGAGGGGGGGGTGAGCAGTTCTTC	CASSQLAGGGGEQFF
14	many	TRBJ2-2	-	TRBV3-1	TGTGCCAGCAGCCAAATGCAGGCCAGGGGGGAGCTGTTTTTT	CASSQMQARGELFF
14	few	TRBJ1-2	-	TRBV7-9	TGTGCCAGCAGCCCAGGACCGCGAAGGGATGGCTACACCTTC	CASSPGPRRDGYTF
14	many	TRBJ2-1	-	TRBV2	TGTGCCAGCAGTGGCCAACAGAGAATCAATGAGCAGTTCTTC	CASSGQQRINEQFF
13	many	TRBJ2-7	TRBD1	TRBV20-1	TGCAGTGCTAGCCCGGGACAGGCTTACGAGCAGTACTTC	CSASPGQAYEQYF
16	many	TRBJ2-4	TRBD1	TRBV28	TGTGCCAGCAGGCCGCCGGACAGGGTCGTAGCGAACATTCAGTACTTC	CASRPPDRVVANIQYF
16	many	TRBJ2-2	TRBD1	TRBV6-5	TGTGCCAGCAGTTACTCGAGAGCCAGGGGGACCGGGGAGCTGTTTTTT	CASSYSRARGTGELFF
14	few	TRBJ1-2	-	TRBV24-1	TGTGCCACCAGTGATCGGCCCGGATTGGATGGCTACACCTTC	CATSDRPGLDGYTF
18	-	TRBJ2-3	TRBD2	TRBV5-6	TGTGCCAGCAGTCGCGGCTTAATTAGCGGGGGAAGCACAGATACGCAGTATTTT	CASSRGLISGGSTDTQYF
14	-	TRBJ1-4	-	TRBV10-2	TGCGCCAGCCGAAAGATGGGCACTAATGAAAAACTGTTTTTT	CASRKMGTNEKLFF
12	few	TRBJ2-1	-	TRBV7-9	TGTGCCAGCAGCCATCACCTGAATGAGCAGTTCTTC	CASSHHLNEQFF
13	-	TRBJ2-3	-	TRBV28	TGTGCCAGCAGTGCCCCCATACCCAATACGCAGTATTTT	CASSAPIPNTQYF
14	-	TRBJ2-1	TRBD2	TRBV7-2	TGTGCCAGCAGCGTCGGACTAGAGTACAATGAGCAGTTCTTC	CASSVGLEYNEQFF
14	many	TRBJ2-2	-	TRBV30	TGTGCCTGGGGTCGACAGATGAACACCGGGGAGCTGTTTTTT	CAWGRQMNTGELFF
14	-	TRBJ1-5	-	TRBV9	TGTGCCAGCAGCATTACACTCTCCAGGGAGCCCCAGCATTTT	CASSITLSREPQHF
13	few	TRBJ1-5	TRBD1	TRBV6-1	TGTGCCAGCGGCCCGGCAGGGGGTCAGCCCCAGCATTTT	CASGPAGGQPQHF
14	-	TRBJ1-2	TRBD1	TRBV12-3/TRBV12-4	TGTGCCAGCCGTCCCTCGGGACAGGACTATGGCTACACCTTC	CASRPSGQDYGYTF
16	many	TRBJ2-3	TRBD1	TRBV19	TGTGCCAGTAGTGCCGAGGGGGCTCGCGGCACAGATACGCAGTATTTT	CASSAEGARGTDTQYF
18	few	TRBJ2-3	-	TRBV12-5	TGTGCTAGTGGCCTACGATCCCTCGGGGGCGCAAGCACAGATACGCAGTATTTT	CASGLRSLGGASTDTQYF
17	few	TRBJ2-3	-	TRBV13	TGTGCCAGCAGCTTAACCTTCGAGCGAGTGAACACAGATACGCAGTATTTT	CASSLTFERVNTDTQYF
10	-	TRBJ1-6	-	TRBV28	TGTGCCAGCCAGGGCTTATCCCTCCACTTT	CASQGLSLHF
15	few	TRBJ2-7	TRBD2	TRBV9	TGTGCCAGCAGCGTCGGACTAGCGTTTTTCTACGAGCAGTACTTC	CASSVGLAFFYEQYF
12	many	TRBJ2-5	-	TRBV20-1	TGCAGTGCTAGTCATCCCGTGGAGACCCAGTACTTC	CSASHPVETQYF
13	few	TRBJ2-1	TRBD2	TRBV14	TGTGCCAGCAGCCAGAAGCGGGAAAATGAGCAGTTCTTC	CASSQKRENEQFF
13	-	TRBJ2-4	-	TRBV19	TGTGCCAGTAGTACCGACAGCAAAAACATTCAGTACTTC	CASSTDSKNIQYF
17	many	TRBJ1-5	-	TRBV15	TGTGCCACCAGCAGGGAAAGGACACTCGCCCCTAATCAGCCCCAGCATTTT	CATSRERTLAPNQPQHF
14	-	TRBJ1-2	-	TRBV6-2/TRBV6-3	TGTGCCAGCAGTCCTCGGGGAGAGTTGGATGGCTACACCTTC	CASSPRGELDGYTF
13	-	TRBJ2-4	-	TRBV7-8	TGTGCCAGCAGCTTAGGACTGGCGAACATTCAGTACTTC	CASSLGLANIQYF
17	-	TRBJ2-2	-	TRBV11-1	TGTGCCAGCAGCTTAGGGCCGGGGCATACGAACACCGGGGAGCTGTTTTTT	CASSLGPGHTNTGELFF
16	-	TRBJ1-2	-	TRBV7-2	TGTGCCAGCAGCACCGACTTTGGGACGGCAGAATATGGCTACACCTTC	CASSTDFGTAEYGYTF
10	many	TRBJ1-1	-	TRBV20-1	TGCAGTGCTAGTCTGCGCAAAGCTTTCTTT	CSASLRKAFF
15	-	TRBJ1-3	-	TRBV7-2	TGTGCCAGCAGCTTAGAGGTATTCTCTGGAAACACCATATATTTT	CASSLEVFSGNTIYF
16	-	TRBJ2-2	TRBD1	TRBV5-1	TGCGCCAGCAGCTTGGCCCGACAGGGGGGGCCCGGGGAGCTGTTTTTT	CASSLARQGGPGELFF
14	-	TRBJ1-1	TRBD1	TRBV29-1	TGCAGCGTTGACGAAAAGCAGGGGGCAGTAGGAGCTTTCTTT	CSVDEKQGAVGAFF
15	-	TRBJ1-2	-	TRBV6-5	TGTGCCAGCAGTTACTCGGCCGGCGGACCTTATGGCTACACCTTC	CASSYSAGGPYGYTF